This T cell receptor (delta chain) was observed in a study of delta chains in infants with herpesvirus infections. Study results and caveats: The study lacked race- and environment-matched controls and was small. Public-clonotype frequency seemingly fell with older age at infection.

Reverse transcription of PBMC RNA used primers specific for the gamma and delta chains. TCRdb re-called the RT-PCR reads using CATT. The table has around 860 delta-chain clones, about 22% seen once. Sample share makes this clone large (0.1 to 1%). What it recognizes is unknown. The ends lost 5 bases at V and 0 bases at J; junction bases unmatched: 29. The CDR3 is 23 residues long. The V gene's germline CDR1 is TSWWSYY and CDR2 QGS. This TCR was recovered from a human donor who was a Ugandan infant, either HIV-exposed or HIV-unexposed (not recorded which). This sample comprised peripheral blood, obtained at time point 2 of longitudinal follow-up. This chain joins TRDV1 and TRDJ1; 8 positions agree with TRDD3. The DNA of the CDR3 is TGTGCTCTTGGGTCCCCAGGCGGACTAGTACTTCGCGTACTGGGGGGGAACACCGATAAACTCATCTTT. Amino acids: CALGSPGGLVLRVLGGNTDKLIF.